What follows are 4 T cell receptor beta chains derived from one specimen sequenced in a study of blood T cell repertoires in COVID-19 (TCRdb year 2020). The library was obtained by the immunoSEQ multiplex PCR assay. TCRdb limited this immuneACCESS table to in-frame rearrangements with V and J called. A share of clones is missing; checked studies link under half to unresolved V genes, and the rest is unexplained. Present in this sample are some 180,000 clones, 65% to 85% of which were seen just once. The ten largest make up roughly 19% of the sample. Sequenced input: peripheral blood. Receptor source: a woman between 70 and 85 years old who had recovered from COVID-19.

The V gene is TRBV6-1, the J gene TRBJ1-6; no clear D gene. CDR3 length: 13 amino acids. V lost 2 bases and J 6 bases, leaving 5 bases between the germline ends. Looked up from germline, CDR1 is MNHNS and CDR2 is SASEGT. CDR3 protein: CASSERGNSPLHF. In nucleotides, the CDR3 is TGTGCCAGCAGTGAACGGGGTAATTCACCCCTCCACTTT.

The rearrangement links TRBV3-1 (or the pseudogene TRBV3-2) to TRBJ2-3, with D possibly being TRBD1 (5 bases). The CDR3 is 16 residues long. Looked up from germline, CDR1 is LGHDT and CDR2 is YNNKEL (reference sequence). V was clipped by 1 base and J by 0 bases, with 11 bases between them. CDR3 protein: CASSQGWGRSTDTQYF. CDR3 coding DNA: TGTGCCAGCAGCCAAGGGTGGGGCAGGAGCACAGATACGCAGTATTTT.

The chain combines TRBV18 with TRBJ2-7, with D hard to call. Germline-derived CDR1 and CDR2 are KGHSH and LQKENI. This CDR3 has 13 amino acids. Trimming left V 3 bases short and J 0 bases short, with 6 bases between. The CDR3 sequence is CASSPTPSYEQYF. As DNA, the CDR3 is TGTGCCAGCTCACCGACACCCTCCTACGAGCAGTACTTC. Full variable domain (remainder filled in from reference TRBV18 and TRBJ2-7): NAGVMQNPRHLVRRRGQEARLRCSPMKGHSHVYWYRQLPEEGLKFMVYLQKENIIDESGMPKERFSAEFPKEGPSILRIQQVVRGDSAAYFCASSPTPSYEQYFGPGTRLTVT.

The chain has TRBV27 and TRBJ1-1, with TRBD1 as a possible D gene (6 bases). The CDR3 length is 15 residues. The V end was cut by 4 bases, the J end by 4 bases, with 16 bases between. The germline V gene encodes CDR1 MNHEY and CDR2 SMNVEV (reference sequence). The CDR3 region is CASSWRGPWGTEAFF. CDR3 coding DNA: TGTGCCAGCAGTTGGCGGGGGCCCTGGGGCACTGAAGCTTTCTTT.